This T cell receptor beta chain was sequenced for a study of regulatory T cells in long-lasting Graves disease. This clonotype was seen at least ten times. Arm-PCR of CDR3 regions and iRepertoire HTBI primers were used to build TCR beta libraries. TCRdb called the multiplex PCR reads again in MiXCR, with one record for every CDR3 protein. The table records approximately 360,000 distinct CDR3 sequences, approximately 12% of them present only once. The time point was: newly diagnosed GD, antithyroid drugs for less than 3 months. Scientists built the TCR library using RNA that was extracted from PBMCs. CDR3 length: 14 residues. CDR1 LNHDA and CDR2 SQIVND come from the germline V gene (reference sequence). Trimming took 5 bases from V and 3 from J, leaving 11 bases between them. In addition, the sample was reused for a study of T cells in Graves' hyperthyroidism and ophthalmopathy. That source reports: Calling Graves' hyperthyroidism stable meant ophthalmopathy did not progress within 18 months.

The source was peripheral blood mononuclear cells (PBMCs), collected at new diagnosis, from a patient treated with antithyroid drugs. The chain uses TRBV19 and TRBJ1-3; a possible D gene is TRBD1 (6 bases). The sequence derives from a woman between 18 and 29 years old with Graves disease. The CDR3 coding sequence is TGTGCCAGTAGTCTTCAGGGGTTTGGAAACACCATATATTTT. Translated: CASSLQGFGNTIYF.